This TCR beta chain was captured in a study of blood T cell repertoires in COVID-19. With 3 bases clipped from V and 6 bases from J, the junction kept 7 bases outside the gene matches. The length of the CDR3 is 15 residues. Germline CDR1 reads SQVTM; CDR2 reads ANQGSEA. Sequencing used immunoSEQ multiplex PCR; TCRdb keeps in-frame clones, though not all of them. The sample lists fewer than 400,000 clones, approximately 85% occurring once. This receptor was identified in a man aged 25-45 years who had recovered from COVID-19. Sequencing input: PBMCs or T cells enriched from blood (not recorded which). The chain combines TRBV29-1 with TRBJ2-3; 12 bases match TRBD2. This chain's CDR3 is CSVDLAGGTMDTQYF. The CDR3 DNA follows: TGCAGCGTTGACCTAGCGGGGGGGACGATGGATACGCAGTATTTT.